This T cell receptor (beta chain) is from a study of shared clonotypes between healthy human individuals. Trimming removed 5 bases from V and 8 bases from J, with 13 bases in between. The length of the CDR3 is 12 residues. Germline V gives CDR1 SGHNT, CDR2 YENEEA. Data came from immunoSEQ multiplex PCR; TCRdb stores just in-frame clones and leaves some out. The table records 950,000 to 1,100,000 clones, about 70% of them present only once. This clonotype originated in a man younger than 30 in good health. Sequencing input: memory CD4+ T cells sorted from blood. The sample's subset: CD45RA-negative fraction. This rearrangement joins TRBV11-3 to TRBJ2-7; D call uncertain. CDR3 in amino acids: CASSPDRMKQYF. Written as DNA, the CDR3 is TGTGCCAGCAGCCCTGACCGTATGAAGCAGTACTTC.